This T cell receptor beta chain was recovered during a study of a mutant IDH1 vaccine in newly diagnosed glioma. Study background: Of treated patients, around 62% were men and roughly 38% women, averaging roughly 40 years.

Time point specified: week 23, last vaccination. In the vaccine, a single dose held 300 ug of the mutant IDH1 20-mer peptide, along with topical imiquimod. V was pared by 6 bases and J by 3 bases, with 11 bases between. The germline gives CDR1 SEHNR, CDR2 FQNEAQ (reference sequence). The length of the CDR3 is 13 residues. The data were produced by immunoSEQ multiplex PCR, yet TCRdb's version contains in-frame clones alone and is incomplete. The repertoire has about 86,000 clones, roughly 85% of them found once; the top ten carry roughly 2.2%. Comment on this clone: Its target is unknown.

This sequence was found in a man in his thirties or forties with glioma. Some clones in this sample may be carry-over from other donors' samples. This chain uses TRBV7-9 with TRBJ1-1; D call uncertain. The sample consisted of PBMCs, taken from a glioma patient whose treatment included an IDH1 peptide vaccine. This CDR3 reads CASSKQEDTEAFF. The CDR3 DNA sequence: TGTGCCAGCAGTAAGCAGGAGGACACTGAAGCTTTCTTT. The full variable domain, rest sourced from reference TRBV7-9 and TRBJ1-1, is DTGVSQNPRHKITKRGQNVTFRCDPISEHNRLYWYRQTLGQGPEFLTYFQNEAQLEKSRLLSDRFSAERPKGSFSTLEIQRTEQGDSAMYLCASSKQEDTEAFFGQGTRLTVV.